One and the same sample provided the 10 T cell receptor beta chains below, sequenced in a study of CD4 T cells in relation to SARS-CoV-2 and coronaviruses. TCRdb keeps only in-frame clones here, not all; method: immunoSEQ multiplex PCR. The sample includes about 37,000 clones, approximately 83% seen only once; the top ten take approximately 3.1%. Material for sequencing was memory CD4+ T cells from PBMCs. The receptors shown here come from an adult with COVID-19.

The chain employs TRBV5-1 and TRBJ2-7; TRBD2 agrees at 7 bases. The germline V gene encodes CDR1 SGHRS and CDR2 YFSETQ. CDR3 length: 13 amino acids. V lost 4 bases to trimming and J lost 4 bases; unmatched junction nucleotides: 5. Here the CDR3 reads CASSRGRDYEQYF. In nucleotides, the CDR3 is TGCGCCAGCAGCCGAGGGAGGGATTACGAGCAGTACTTC.

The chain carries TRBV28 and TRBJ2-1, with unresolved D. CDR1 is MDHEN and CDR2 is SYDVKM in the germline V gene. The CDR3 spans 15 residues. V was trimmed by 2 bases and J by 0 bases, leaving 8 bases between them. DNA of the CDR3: TGTGCCAGCAGTTTAACGGCGAGCTCCTACAATGAGCAGTTCTTC. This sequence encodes CASSLTASSYNEQFF.

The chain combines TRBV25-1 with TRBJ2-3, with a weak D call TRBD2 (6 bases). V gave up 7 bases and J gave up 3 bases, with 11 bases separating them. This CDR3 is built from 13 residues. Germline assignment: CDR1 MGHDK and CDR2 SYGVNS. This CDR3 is CASKLAETDTQYF. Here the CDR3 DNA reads TGTGCCAGCAAATTAGCGGAAACAGATACGCAGTATTTT.

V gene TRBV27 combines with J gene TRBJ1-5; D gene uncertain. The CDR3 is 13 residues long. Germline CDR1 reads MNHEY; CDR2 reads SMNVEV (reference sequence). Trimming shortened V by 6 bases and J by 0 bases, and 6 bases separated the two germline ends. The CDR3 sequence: CASRPASNQPQHF. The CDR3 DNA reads TGTGCCAGCAGGCCGGCTAGCAATCAGCCCCAGCATTTT.

The CDR3 here is CASTKDLRIFTDTQYF. CDR3 bases: TGTGCCAGTACAAAGGATCTTCGGATATTCACAGATACGCAGTATTTT. This chain links TRBV7-8 with TRBJ2-3; D not resolved. The V gene's germline CDR1 is SGHVS and CDR2 FQNEAQ. The CDR3 runs 16 residues. Trimming stripped 9 bases from V and 2 bases from J, with 21 bases between.

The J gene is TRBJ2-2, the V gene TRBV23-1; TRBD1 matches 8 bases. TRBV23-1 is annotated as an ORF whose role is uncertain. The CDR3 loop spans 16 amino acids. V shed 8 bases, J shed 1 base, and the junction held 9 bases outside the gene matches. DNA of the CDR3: TGCGCCAGCTCCCCGGACGGGACAGGGAACACCGGGGAGCTGTTTTTT. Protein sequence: CASSPDGTGNTGELFF.

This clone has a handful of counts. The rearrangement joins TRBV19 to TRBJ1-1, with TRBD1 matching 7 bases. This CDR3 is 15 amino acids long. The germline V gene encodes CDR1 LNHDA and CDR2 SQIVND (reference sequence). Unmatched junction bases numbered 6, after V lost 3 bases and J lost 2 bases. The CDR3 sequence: CASSISDRVNTEAFF. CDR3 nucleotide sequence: TGTGCCAGTAGTATTTCCGACAGGGTAAACACTGAAGCTTTCTTT.

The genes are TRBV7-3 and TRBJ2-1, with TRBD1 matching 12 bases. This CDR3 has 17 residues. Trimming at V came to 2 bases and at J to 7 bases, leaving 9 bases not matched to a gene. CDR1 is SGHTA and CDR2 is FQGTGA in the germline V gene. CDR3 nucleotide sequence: TGTGCCAGCAGCTTACTTCCGGGACAGGGGGCACGGAATGAGCAGTTCTTC. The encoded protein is CASSLLPGQGARNEQFF.

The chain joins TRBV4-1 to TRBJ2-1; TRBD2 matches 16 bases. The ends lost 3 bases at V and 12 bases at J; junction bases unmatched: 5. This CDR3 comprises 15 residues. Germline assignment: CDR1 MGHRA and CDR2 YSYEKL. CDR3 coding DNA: TGCGCCAGCAGCCACCCGGGACTAGCGGGGGGGGCGCAGTTCTTC. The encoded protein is CASSHPGLAGGAQFF.

The CDR3 DNA reads TGTGCCAGCACTTTAGCGGGCCGATCCTACGAGCAGTACTTC. Amino acids: CASTLAGRSYEQYF. The chain couples TRBV7-9 to TRBJ2-7; 7 nucleotides align to TRBD2. The germline V gene encodes CDR1 SEHNR and CDR2 FQNEAQ (reference sequence). The CDR3 contains 14 residues. V was clipped by 7 bases and J by 1 base; unmatched bases: 7.